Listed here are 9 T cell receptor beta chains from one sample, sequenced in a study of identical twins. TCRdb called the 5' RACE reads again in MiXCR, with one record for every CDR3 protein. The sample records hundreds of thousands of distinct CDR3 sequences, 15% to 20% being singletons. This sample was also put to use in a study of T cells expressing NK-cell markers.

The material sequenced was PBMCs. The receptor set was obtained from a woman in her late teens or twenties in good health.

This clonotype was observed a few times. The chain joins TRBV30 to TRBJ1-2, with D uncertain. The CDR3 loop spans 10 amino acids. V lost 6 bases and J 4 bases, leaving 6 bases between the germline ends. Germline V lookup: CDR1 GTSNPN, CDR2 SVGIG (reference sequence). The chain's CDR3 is CACRPYGYTF. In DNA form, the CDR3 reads TGTGCCTGCCGTCCCTATGGCTACACCTTC.

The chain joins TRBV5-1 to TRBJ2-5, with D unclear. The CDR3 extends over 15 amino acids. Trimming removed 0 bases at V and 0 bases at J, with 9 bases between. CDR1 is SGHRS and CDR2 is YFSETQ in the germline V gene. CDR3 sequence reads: CASSLAFEYQETQYF. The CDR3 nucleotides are TGCGCCAGCAGCTTGGCATTCGAGTACCAAGAGACCCAGTACTTC.

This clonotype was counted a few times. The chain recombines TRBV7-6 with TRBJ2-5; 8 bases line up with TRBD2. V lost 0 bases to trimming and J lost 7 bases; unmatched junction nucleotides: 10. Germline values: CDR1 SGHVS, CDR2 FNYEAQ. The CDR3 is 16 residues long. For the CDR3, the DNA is TGTGCCAGCAGCTTAGCGCAACTAGCGGTCGGCGGGACCCAGTACTTC. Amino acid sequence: CASSLAQLAVGGTQYF.

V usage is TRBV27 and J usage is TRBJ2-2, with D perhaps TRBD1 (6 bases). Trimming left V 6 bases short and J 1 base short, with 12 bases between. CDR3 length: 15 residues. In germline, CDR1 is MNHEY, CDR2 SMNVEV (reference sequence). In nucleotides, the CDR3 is TGTGCCAGCAGGCTCCGGGGACAGAACACCGGGGAGCTGTTTTTT. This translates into CASRLRGQNTGELFF.

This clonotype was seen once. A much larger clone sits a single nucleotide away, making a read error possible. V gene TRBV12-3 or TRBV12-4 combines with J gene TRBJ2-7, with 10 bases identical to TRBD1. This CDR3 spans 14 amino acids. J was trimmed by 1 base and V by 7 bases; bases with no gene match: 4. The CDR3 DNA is TGTGCCAGCACCGCGGGACAGGGGTCCTACGAGCAGTACTTC. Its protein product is CASTAGQGSYEQYF.

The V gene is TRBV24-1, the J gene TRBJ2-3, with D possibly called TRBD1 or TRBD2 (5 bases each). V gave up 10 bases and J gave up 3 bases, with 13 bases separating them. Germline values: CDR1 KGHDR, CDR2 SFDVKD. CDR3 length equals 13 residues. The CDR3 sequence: CATRDPTTDTQYF. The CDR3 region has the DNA TGTGCCACAAGGGACCCCACGACAGATACGCAGTATTTT.

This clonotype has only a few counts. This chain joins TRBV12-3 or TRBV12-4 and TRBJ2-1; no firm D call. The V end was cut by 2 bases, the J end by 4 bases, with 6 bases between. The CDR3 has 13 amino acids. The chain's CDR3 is CASSLQVYNEQFF. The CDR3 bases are TGTGCCAGCAGTTTACAGGTGTACAATGAGCAGTTCTTC.

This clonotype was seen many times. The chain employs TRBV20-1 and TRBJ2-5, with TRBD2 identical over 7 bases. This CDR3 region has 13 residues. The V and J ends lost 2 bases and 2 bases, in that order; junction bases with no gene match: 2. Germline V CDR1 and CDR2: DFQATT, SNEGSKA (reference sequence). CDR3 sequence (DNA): TGCAGTGCTAGAAGGGAGGGACAAGAGACCCAGTACTTC. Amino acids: CSARREGQETQYF.

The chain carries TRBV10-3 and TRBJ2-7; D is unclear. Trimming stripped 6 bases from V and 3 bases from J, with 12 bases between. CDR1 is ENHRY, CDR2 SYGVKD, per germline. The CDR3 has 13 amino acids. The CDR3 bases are TGTGCCATCAGACAGCCACCCTACTACGAGCAGTACTTC. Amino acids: CAIRQPPYYEQYF.